This section outlines one TCR beta chain sequence together with its context. There are many counts of this clonotype. Its antigen remains unidentified. No much larger clonotype is one base removed from it; base qualities were not supplied. The library came from PCR. Sequencing instrument: NextSeq 500. Preparation of bulk TCR libraries followed a previously described approach, with the TCR primers listed in Table S5. The Qiagen AllPrep DNA/RNA kit was used to purify total RNA. Reads from multiple sequencing runs of the same library were pooled before analysis. Concerning the study's data processing: Reads were retained only if their TCR constant sequence matched exactly, and those retained reads were trimmed to 150 nt and grouped according to their 12-nt molecular barcodes. Reads within each barcode group were sub-clustered using a 15% Levenshtein threshold, and quality-weighted consensus sequences were constructed for each RNA molecule. Non-functional sequences were excluded, and lower-count sequences lying one edit away from another sequence were also excluded. On the basis of fitting two negative binomial distributions, barcode sub-clusters with fewer than 20% of the maximum read count were discarded. TCRdb reprocessing: public reads trimmed at Q25 with fastp, clones called with MiXCR, in-frame beta chains kept. Rows are unified per CDR3 protein, each entry keeping the most common DNA and genes. The authors' filters were not applied to this entry. The table for this sample lists some 100,000 distinct CDR3 sequences; around a third of them were counted only once. The ten largest clones represent under 5.5% of the sample.

Naive CD8 T cell libraries were made from roughly 20,000 to 1,000,000 sorted cells using 10%, 30% or 50% of purified RNA. Naive CD8 T cells were FACS-sorted as CD8+CD4-CCR7+CD45RA+ on a BD FACSAria II into RLT Plus buffer. Detection sensitivity was tested by spiking Jurkat RNA equal to ten TCR copies' worth into samples containing 20,000-1,000,000 naive CD8 T cells. CD8 T cells were enriched using RosetteSep CD8+ T Cell Enrichment Cocktail and Ficoll-Paque, and the enriched cells then underwent ACK red cell lysis. These data belong to a study of molecular identifiers for immune sequencing clone quantification (dated by TCRdb to 2017 to 2018). About the full investigation: In a replicate experiment, RNA from around 20,000 or 100,000 naive CD8 T cells was split into five aliquots, four of which were sequenced. This methods study used CD8 T cells to benchmark TCR RNA copy counting and molecular-identifier clustering-based TCR repertoire sequencing (MIDCIRS). The study at large found these results: The naive libraries included spiked-in Jurkat TCR RNA (around 10 copies' worth), and this RNA is not part of the donor repertoire. In CMV-specific effector cells, clones with more than 20 RNA copies accounted for over 97% of molecules, whereas in naive cells such clones accounted for under 1%. Modeling estimated approximately 3 recovered TCR RNA copies per cell, compared with about ten by digital PCR, which implies 30% to 35% capture efficiency. Spiked-in Jurkat TCR RNA equivalent to a single cell was reported to be detectable even among 980,000 or so naive CD8 T cells. Highly expanded clone sizes could be underestimated because identical TCR molecules may share a barcode. Without barcode sub-clustering, chimeric consensus sequences inflated TCR diversity; chimeras reached as high as 47%.

There are 15 amino acids in the CDR3, from cysteine to phenylalanine inclusive. The CDR3 DNA has 45 bases and is translated from base 1. After removal of 3 bases from V and 2 bases from J, the junction retains 3 bases not matched to a gene. The germline V gene gives CDR1 as SGHRS and CDR2 as YFSETQ. The chain uses TRBV5-1 and TRBJ2-5; 11 junctional bases match TRBD2. The receptor comes from a human donor in good health. Some libraries in this study had Jurkat cell RNA spiked in. What was sequenced was naive CD8+ T cells from blood, with Jurkat cell RNA spiked in. In the paper's terms, the cell subset or site label means: FACS-sorted CD8+CD4-CCR7+CD45RA+ naive T cells. The CDR3 protein is CASSSIAGGQETQYF. The base sequence is TGCGCCAGCAGCTCGATAGCGGGAGGGCAAGAGACCCAGTACTTC.